These 26 T cell receptor beta chains were all obtained from the same sample, sequenced in a study of T cells in Graves' hyperthyroidism and ophthalmopathy. Template material for amplifying TCR beta CDR3 regions consisted of RNA transcripts. First-round RT-PCR with HTBI primers amplified the TCR CDR3 region. TCRdb ran MiXCR on the multiplex PCR reads and lists one entry per CDR3 protein. The table has 250,000 to 300,000 distinct CDR3 sequences, about 19% seen once. The sequencing sample was made of blood. Receptors originate from a man over 45 with Graves' ophthalmopathy.

The V call is TRBV6-1, the J call TRBJ2-7; the match to TRBD2 covers 10 bases. V gave up 5 bases and J gave up 0 bases; unmatched junction bases: 7. The CDR3 has 16 amino acids. Germline assignment: CDR1 MNHNS and CDR2 SASEGT. The CDR3 nucleotides read TGTGCCAGCAGTCGGACTAGCGGCGAGAGCTCCTACGAGCAGTACTTC. Amino acids: CASSRTSGESSYEQYF.

This clonotype has more than one count but fewer than ten. The CDR3 here is CASSTLLGGAREQYF. CDR3 in DNA: TGTGCCAGTAGTACCCTGCTTGGGGGGGCGAGGGAGCAGTACTTC. The chain employs TRBV19 and TRBJ2-7; TRBD2 might be the D (7 bases). V lost 4 bases and J lost 7, with 20 bases in between. This CDR3 has 15 amino acids. Germline CDR1 is LNHDA and CDR2 is SQIVND (reference sequence).

V usage is TRBV5-4 and J usage is TRBJ1-3; 7 nucleotides line up with TRBD1. The CDR3 sequence is 13 residues long. Trimming cost V 0 bases and J 8 bases; bases outside gene matches: 2. Germline loops: CDR1 SGHNT, CDR2 YYREEE (reference sequence). CDR3 in amino acids: CASSLEGADTIYF. In DNA, the CDR3 is TGTGCCAGCAGCTTGGAGGGGGCGGACACCATATATTTT.

The chain combines TRBV6-5 with TRBJ1-1, with TRBD1 matching over 7 bases. This CDR3 region has 14 residues. CDR1 and CDR2 (germline): MNHEY, SVGAGI. The trim removed 5 bases at V and 4 bases at J, leaving 7 bases unmatched. CDR3 in amino acids: CASSIDRVATEAFF. DNA for the CDR3: TGTGCCAGCAGTATCGACAGGGTGGCCACTGAAGCTTTCTTT.

The rearrangement uses TRBV12-3 or TRBV12-4 and TRBJ2-7, with D uncertain. V was cut by 7 bases and J by 0 bases, with 7 bases left in between. The CDR3 runs 12 residues. The CDR3 is CASTPGSYEQYF. The CDR3 DNA follows: TGTGCCAGCACCCCCGGCTCCTACGAGCAGTACTTC.

This chain connects TRBV7-9 to TRBJ2-3; maybe TRBD2 (6 bases). Germline V gene data show CDR1 as SEHNR and CDR2 as FQNEAQ (reference sequence). The length of the CDR3 is 15 residues. Trimming stripped 10 bases from V and 3 bases from J, with 20 bases between. DNA for the CDR3: TGTGCCACTTTAGTCCAAAGGGCGGGGACAGATACGCAGTATTTT. This codes for CATLVQRAGTDTQYF.

The chain links TRBV19 to TRBJ2-1; D gene unclear. The CDR3 totals 11 residues. Trimming took 3 bases from V and 12 from J, leaving 9 bases between them. In germline, CDR1 is LNHDA, CDR2 SQIVND (reference sequence). CDR3: CASSIAERQFF. The DNA for the CDR3 is TGTGCCAGTAGTATTGCTGAACGGCAGTTCTTC.

This clonotype appeared a few times. The chain has TRBV24-1 and TRBJ2-5, with D hard to call. The CDR3 contains 14 residues. Deletions cut 3 bases from V and 5 bases from J, with 12 bases between. Per germline, CDR1 KGHDR and CDR2 SFDVKD. The CDR3 is CATSDQKSQETQYF. The CDR3 coding sequence is TGTGCCACCAGTGATCAGAAGTCTCAGGAGACCCAGTACTTC.

The chain joins TRBV7-3 to TRBJ2-1; no clear D gene. In germline, CDR1 is SGHTA, CDR2 FQGTGA. The CDR3 is made up of 15 amino acids. Trimming took off 1 base at V and 4 bases at J, with 11 bases between the two ends. CDR3 loop: CASSLSQRSYNEQFF. The CDR3 DNA reads as TGTGCCAGCAGCTTAAGCCAAAGATCTTACAATGAGCAGTTCTTC.

This clonotype showed up many times. The chain recombines TRBV7-2 with TRBJ2-5; D remains unclear. CDR1 and CDR2 (germline): SGHTA, FQGNSA. This CDR3 has 15 amino acids. V was trimmed by 5 bases and J by 2 bases, leaving 15 bases between them. Here the CDR3 reads CASSTWLRTQETQYF. In nucleotides, the CDR3 is TGTGCCAGCAGCACATGGTTACGAACACAAGAGACCCAGTACTTC.

The rearrangement links TRBV11-2 to TRBJ1-3; D is ambiguous. Trimming cost V 4 bases and J 5 bases, with 15 bases left between them. Germline CDR1 and CDR2: SGHAT and FQNNGV. This CDR3 comprises 15 residues. DNA of the CDR3: TGTGCCAGCAGCTCCCTGGGTCCCATACGAAACACCATATATTTT. Translated: CASSSLGPIRNTIYF.

This clonotype has only a few counts. The J gene is TRBJ2-1, the V gene TRBV6-1; no firm D call. Germline CDR1 is MNHNS and CDR2 is SASEGT. The CDR3 totals 15 residues. Trimming took off 3 bases at V and 7 bases at J, with 16 bases between the two ends. CDR3 protein: CASSDLAAIRNEQFF. The CDR3 bases are TGTGCCAGCAGTGATCTCGCAGCGATAAGGAATGAGCAGTTCTTC.

This clonotype was counted a few times. The chain uses TRBV3-1 and TRBJ2-3; TRBD2 aligns across 9 bases. Germline V gene lookup returns CDR1 LGHDT and CDR2 YNNKEL (reference sequence). The CDR3 is made up of 19 amino acids. The trim removed 4 bases at V and 4 bases at J, leaving 18 bases unmatched. The CDR3: CASSRGSGSSTFRADTQYF. CDR3 nucleotides: TGTGCCAGCAGCCGAGGTAGCGGGAGTTCCACCTTTAGGGCAGATACGCAGTATTTT.

This clonotype was seen a few times. This may be a read error, as it is one base from a much larger clone. The CDR3 reads CASSYTGGMNRPQHF. The CDR3 DNA reads TGTGCCAGCAGCTATACAGGGGGCATGAATCGGCCCCAGCATTTT. The chain recombines TRBV6-5 with TRBJ1-5; 9 bases match TRBD1. Germline values: CDR1 MNHEY, CDR2 SVGAGI. The CDR3 covers 15 residues.

The chain employs TRBV2 and TRBJ2-2; D remains unclear. Deletions cut 3 bases from V and 2 bases from J, with 7 bases between. Germline assignment: CDR1 SNHLY and CDR2 FYNNEI. This CDR3 has 14 residues. CDR3: CASSEWQNTGELFF. The CDR3 coding sequence is TGTGCCAGCAGTGAGTGGCAAAACACCGGGGAGCTGTTTTTT.

The genes are TRBV12-3 or TRBV12-4 and TRBJ2-2; possible D gene TRBD2, 6 bases. V lost 6 bases and J 1 base, leaving 18 bases between the germline ends. The CDR3 covers 17 residues. The CDR3 DNA follows: TGTGCCAGCAGGGGACCAGGGCGGGACCAGAACACCGGGGAGCTGTTTTTT. Its translation is CASRGPGRDQNTGELFF.

This clonotype was picked up a small number of times. The V and J genes are TRBV10-1 and TRBJ1-1; D gene ambiguous. Deletions cut 3 bases from V and 7 bases from J, with 12 bases between. Germline V gene lookup returns CDR1 WNHNN and CDR2 SYGVQD (reference sequence). The CDR3 sequence is 13 residues long. CDR3 bases: TGCGCCAGCAGTGAAACCCGGACGGGTGAAGCTTTCTTT. This sequence encodes CASSETRTGEAFF.

V is TRBV24-1 and J is TRBJ1-5, with a weak D call TRBD1 (6 bases). The V gene lost 6 bases and the J gene lost 5 bases, with 10 bases spanning the gap. The CDR3 has 13 amino acids. CDR1 KGHDR and CDR2 SFDVKD come from the germline V gene. In nucleotides, the CDR3 is TGTGCCACCAGTCACAGGGCCTATCAGCCCCAGCATTTT. Translated: CATSHRAYQPQHF.

Ten or more counts support this clonotype. The genes are TRBV30 and TRBJ1-5, with 7 bases lining up with TRBD1. This CDR3 is built from 16 residues. CDR1 and CDR2 (germline): GTSNPN, SVGIG (reference sequence). V lost 4 bases to trimming and J lost 2 bases; unmatched junction nucleotides: 11. The CDR3 is CAWTREGAGGNQPQHF. The DNA for the CDR3 is TGTGCCTGGACCCGGGAGGGGGCGGGAGGCAATCAGCCCCAGCATTTT.

This clonotype was observed a handful of times. The chain carries TRBV5-6 and TRBJ2-7; TRBD1 aligns across 9 bases. Trimming took 4 bases from V and 4 from J; bases not matched to a gene: 3. The germline CDR1 and CDR2 sequences are SGHDT and YYEEEE. The CDR3 is 13 residues long. CDR3 sequence reads: CASSDRGIYEQYF. CDR3 nucleotide sequence: TGTGCCAGCAGCGACAGGGGGATTTACGAGCAGTACTTC.

There are many counts of this clonotype. V is TRBV2 and J is TRBJ1-5, with D uncertain. This CDR3 contains 15 residues. Trimming stripped 3 bases from V and 1 base from J, with 10 bases between. Germline values: CDR1 SNHLY, CDR2 FYNNEI. The CDR3 loop is CASSDGRRSNQPQHF. DNA of the CDR3: TGTGCCAGCAGTGATGGGCGGCGAAGCAATCAGCCCCAGCATTTT.

This clonotype has ten or more counts. The chain uses TRBV9 and TRBJ2-1, with 13 bases that match TRBD2. From germline, CDR1 is SGDLS and CDR2 YYNGEE. Losses at the gene ends were 4 bases for V and 7 bases for J; bases not matched to a gene: 8. This CDR3 comprises 16 residues. This chain's CDR3 is CASSTMTSGRFNEQFF. CDR3 bases: TGTGCCAGCAGCACAATGACTAGCGGGAGGTTTAATGAGCAGTTCTTC.

CDR3 sequence: CASKVLQQETQYF. The CDR3 bases are TGTGCCAGCAAGGTTCTTCAGCAAGAGACCCAGTACTTC. J is TRBJ2-5 and V is TRBV2; unclear D gene. The CDR3 consists of 13 residues. The V end lost 7 bases, the J end lost 2 bases, and 11 bases lay between the germline ends. The germline gives CDR1 SNHLY, CDR2 FYNNEI.

This clonotype was seen repeatedly, ten times or more. The V and J genes are TRBV5-6 and TRBJ2-1; the D is unclear. Deletions cut 4 bases from V and 5 bases from J, with 7 bases between. Germline V gene data show CDR1 as SGHDT and CDR2 as YYEEEE. This CDR3 region has 12 residues. The CDR3 here is CASSILHNEQFF. CDR3 DNA: TGTGCCAGCAGCATACTCCACAATGAGCAGTTCTTC.

This clonotype was observed at least ten times. V is TRBV20-1 and J is TRBJ2-3, with TRBD2 matching over 7 bases. The CDR3 is made up of 14 amino acids. Germline CDR1 reads DFQATT; CDR2 reads SNEGSKA (reference sequence). The trim removed 4 bases at V and 0 bases at J, leaving 4 bases unmatched. This CDR3 is CSATGTTSTDTQYF. The CDR3 bases are TGCAGTGCTACTGGGACTACGAGCACAGATACGCAGTATTTT.

This clonotype has a count of ten or more. The gene calls are TRBV29-1 and TRBJ2-1, with D perhaps matching TRBD1 (5 bases). V lost 7 bases, J lost 6 bases, and 22 bases lay in between. CDR3 length: 15 residues. The germline CDR1 and CDR2 sequences are SQVTM and ANQGSEA. In DNA form, the CDR3 reads TGCAGCGCCCGACTGGGGCAGTCTATCGGCAATGAGCAGTTCTTC. Translated, it gives CSARLGQSIGNEQFF.